The next 22 T cell receptor beta chains were all read from a single sample in a study of blood T cell repertoires in COVID-19. Using immunoSEQ multiplex PCR, the repertoire was profiled, and TCRdb retains in-frame clones only, with some absent. This sample has 120,000 or so clones, with around four fifths found just once. The sample consisted of peripheral blood. The receptor source for this set is a human donor in a cohort sampled during active COVID-19.

CDR3 region: CSARDPDEQFF. For the CDR3, the DNA is TGCAGTGCTAGAGATCCGGATGAGCAGTTCTTC. The chain is built from TRBV20-1 and TRBJ2-1; D not certain. This CDR3 contains 11 residues. The germline V and J ends were trimmed by 0 bases and 8 bases, with 5 bases remaining between them. Germline V lookup: CDR1 DFQATT, CDR2 SNEGSKA (reference sequence).

The CDR3 DNA reads TGTGCCAGCACCCCCGGTTGGGGAAAACTAGCGGGAGGGCAATCCTACAATGAGCAGTTCTTC. Its protein product is CASTPGWGKLAGGQSYNEQFF. The V call is TRBV27, the J call TRBJ2-1; 13 bases are a match to TRBD2. The junction had 19 bases not matched to a gene; V was cut back by 7 bases and J by 1 base. The CDR3 is made up of 21 amino acids. Germline CDR1 is MNHEY and CDR2 is SMNVEV (reference sequence).

This clone came up once. The CDR3 loop is CASSLPGQGNTEAFF. CDR3 sequence (DNA): TGTGCCAGCAGCCTACCGGGACAGGGAAACACTGAAGCTTTCTTT. The rearrangement links TRBV28 to TRBJ1-1; 9 bases are a match to TRBD1. CDR1 and CDR2 from the germline V gene are MDHEN and SYDVKM. V lost 6 bases, J lost 2 bases, and 7 bases stayed unmatched. The CDR3 is made up of 15 amino acids.

The gene calls are TRBV7-9 and TRBJ2-3; TRBD1 is a possible D gene (6 bases). V gave up 8 bases and J gave up 1 base, with 10 bases separating them. The V gene's germline CDR1 is SEHNR and CDR2 FQNEAQ (reference sequence). This CDR3 has 13 amino acids. CDR3: CASATGRTDTQYF. The CDR3 DNA reads TGTGCCAGCGCGACAGGTCGCACAGATACGCAGTATTTT.

The rearrangement links TRBV28 to TRBJ1-2; 7 bases match TRBD1. V trimming: 2 bases; J trimming: 1 base; junction bases outside the gene matches: 10. Germline CDR1 and CDR2: MDHEN and SYDVKM. The CDR3 has 17 amino acids. The CDR3 protein is CASSLPGRQGDNYGYTF. The DNA for the CDR3 is TGTGCCAGCAGTTTACCCGGACGCCAGGGGGATAACTATGGCTACACCTTC.

This sequence joins TRBV30 and TRBJ1-1; possibly TRBD1 for D (5 bases). V shed 4 bases and J shed 1 base, with 19 bases lying between them. Germline CDR1 reads GTSNPN; CDR2 reads SVGIG (reference sequence). This CDR3 comprises 16 residues. In DNA, the CDR3 is TGTGCCTGGACCCCGATATCCCCGCAGGGGAACACTGAAGCTTTCTTT. This gives the protein CAWTPISPQGNTEAFF.

This chain uses TRBV6-2 or TRBV6-3 with TRBJ1-1; weak D call: TRBD1 (5 bases). The V and J ends lost 0 bases and 1 base respectively, with 12 bases between them. The CDR3 sequence is 16 residues long. Germline V lookup: CDR1 MNHEY, CDR2 SVGEGT. The CDR3 loop reads CASSYSSGRANTEAFF. CDR3 in DNA: TGTGCCAGCAGTTACTCGAGTGGCAGGGCGAACACTGAAGCTTTCTTT.

The chain links TRBV30 to TRBJ2-5; 7 positions match TRBD1. The CDR3 contains 13 residues. J gave up 8 bases and V 2 bases, and 8 bases lay outside the gene matches. The germline V gene encodes CDR1 GTSNPN and CDR2 SVGIG (reference sequence). CDR3 sequence reads: CAWSFEGAATQYF. The CDR3 DNA is TGTGCCTGGAGTTTTGAGGGGGCCGCCACCCAGTACTTC.

J is TRBJ1-5 and V is TRBV5-6; 7 nucleotides align to TRBD1. V lost 1 base and J lost 4; bases outside the gene matches: 5. The CDR3 is 15 residues long. CDR1 and CDR2 (germline): SGHDT, YYEEEE. The CDR3 nucleotides are TGTGCCAGCAGCTTGTTTGGGACAGCGAATCAGCCCCAGCATTTT. Translated: CASSLFGTANQPQHF.

The chain recombines TRBV7-2 with TRBJ1-4; 9 bases line up with TRBD1. Germline assignment: CDR1 SGHTA and CDR2 FQGNSA. There are 14 residues in the CDR3. Unmatched junction bases numbered 6, after V lost 5 bases and J lost 8 bases. The CDR3 protein is CASSRRDRAEKLFF. The CDR3, as DNA: TGTGCCAGCAGCCGCCGGGACAGGGCCGAAAAACTGTTTTTT.

The chain is built from TRBV28 and TRBJ1-1; D is perhaps TRBD1 (5 bases). The CDR3 is made up of 18 amino acids. V gave up 6 bases and J gave up 5 bases, with 28 bases separating them. Germline-derived CDR1 and CDR2 are MDHEN and SYDVKM. CDR3 loop: CASSRLPRDYHANTEAFF. The CDR3 bases are TGTGCCAGCAGCCGACTCCCCCGGGACTATCACGCCAATACTGAAGCTTTCTTT.

This rearrangement joins TRBV27 to TRBJ2-7; perhaps TRBD2 as D (7 bases). Per germline, CDR1 MNHEY and CDR2 SMNVEV (reference sequence). The CDR3 extends over 15 amino acids. V was pared by 2 bases and J by 3 bases, with 14 bases between. The CDR3 protein is CASSLIAGARYEQYF. In nucleotides, the CDR3 is TGTGCCAGCAGTTTAATCGCGGGGGCCCGCTACGAGCAGTACTTC.

In DNA, the CDR3 is TGTGCCAGCAGCCCCTGGACTGTCACAGATACGCAGTATTTT. This encodes CASSPWTVTDTQYF. The chain recombines TRBV7-2 with TRBJ2-3, with TRBD2 as a possible D gene (5 bases). CDR3 length equals 14 residues. Germline V gene data show CDR1 as SGHTA and CDR2 as FQGNSA. Trimming removed 5 bases at V and 2 bases at J, with 11 bases between.

The V call is TRBV5-1, the J call TRBJ2-2, with 9 bases that match TRBD1. CDR3 length: 16 residues. J gave up 3 bases and V 0 bases, and 3 bases lay outside the gene matches. Germline loops: CDR1 SGHRS, CDR2 YFSETQ. CDR3 sequence reads: CASSLGDREDTGELFF. In DNA, the CDR3 is TGCGCCAGCAGCTTGGGGGACAGGGAAGACACCGGGGAGCTGTTTTTT.

The chain recombines TRBV19 with TRBJ1-3, with 8 bases identical to TRBD1. Germline CDR1 LNHDA, CDR2 SQIVND (reference sequence). The CDR3 extends over 15 amino acids. V lost 7 bases and J lost 0; bases outside the gene matches: 5. The CDR3 nucleotides are TGTGCCAGTAAGGCAGGGGGCGTCTCTGGAAACACCATATATTTT. It yields the protein CASKAGGVSGNTIYF. Full variable domain (outside the CDR3, taken from reference TRBV19 and TRBJ1-3): DGGITQSPKYLFRKEGQNVTLSCEQNLNHDAMYWYRQDPGQGLRLIYYSQIVNDFQKGDIAEGYSVSREKKESFPLTVTSAQKNPTAFYLCASKAGGVSGNTIYFGEGSWLTVV.

This clone was found once. The chain links TRBV5-1 to TRBJ2-1, with a possible D match to TRBD2 (7 bases). The CDR3 has 15 residues. From germline, CDR1 is SGHRS and CDR2 YFSETQ. V shed 4 bases and J shed 7 bases, with 18 bases lying between them. The DNA of the CDR3 is TGCGCCAGCAGCGGGGGAGGGGGAGTTTTGAATGAGCAGTTCTTC. Translated, it gives CASSGGGGVLNEQFF.

Only one count was recorded for this clone. The genes are TRBV7-8 and TRBJ1-1, with D maybe TRBD1 (5 bases). V was cut by 5 bases and J by 10 bases, with 14 bases left in between. CDR3 size: 12 residues. Germline V CDR1 and CDR2: SGHVS, FQNEAQ. Here the CDR3 reads CASSTPQGPAFF. As DNA, the CDR3 is TGTGCCAGCAGCACACCCCAGGGCCCAGCTTTCTTT.

V usage is TRBV7-2 and J usage is TRBJ2-5; the match to TRBD2 covers 8 bases. Germline V gene data show CDR1 as SGHTA and CDR2 as FQGNSA. The CDR3 contains 14 residues. Trimming removed 6 bases from V and 1 base from J; junction bases left unmatched: 4. The DNA for the CDR3 is TGTGCCAGCAGGGGACTAGTAGCCCAAGAGACCCAGTACTTC. Encoded protein: CASRGLVAQETQYF.

The sample holds a few counts of this clone. J is TRBJ1-5 and V is TRBV18; 12 nucleotides align to TRBD1. Trimming took 5 bases from V and 6 from J; bases not matched to a gene: 5. CDR1 KGHSH and CDR2 LQKENI come from the germline V gene. There are 15 residues in the CDR3. The CDR3 region is CASSGGQGASQPQHF. CDR3 coding DNA: TGTGCCAGCTCAGGGGGACAGGGGGCAAGTCAGCCCCAGCATTTT.

This clone was observed a handful of times. This sequence joins TRBV30 and TRBJ1-3, with 7 bases aligning to TRBD1. The CDR3 runs 16 residues. Germline lookup yields CDR1 GTSNPN and CDR2 SVGIG (reference sequence). V lost 4 bases and J lost 0; bases outside the gene matches: 9. The CDR3 loop reads CAWNPQGKSSGNTIYF. CDR3 in DNA: TGTGCCTGGAACCCACAGGGGAAGAGCTCTGGAAACACCATATATTTT.

This clone was seen only once. This chain uses TRBV18 with TRBJ2-5; D not resolved. The CDR3 is 12 residues long. Germline V gene lookup returns CDR1 KGHSH and CDR2 LQKENI. V was pared by 8 bases and J by 5 bases, with 12 bases between. CDR3: CASSTDGETQYF. The CDR3 nucleotides read TGTGCCAGCAGCACCGACGGGGAGACCCAGTACTTC.

The V gene is TRBV5-4, the J gene TRBJ2-7, with TRBD2 identical over 7 bases. This CDR3 spans 15 amino acids. V lost 2 bases and J lost 7; bases outside the gene matches: 12. Germline V CDR1 and CDR2: SGHNT, YYREEE (reference sequence). CDR3 DNA: TGTGCCAGCAGCTTACGACTAGCTGGATCTGAAGAGCAGTACTTC. Encoded protein: CASSLRLAGSEEQYF.